Each of the 24 T cell receptor beta chains below was sequenced from the same sample in a study of cytomegalovirus exposure and HLA in healthy donors. The study ran its PCR with 60 Vbeta and 13 Jbeta primers. Clones were read by immunoSEQ multiplex PCR, and TCRdb kept only the in-frame ones, dropping some. In the table there are over 85,000 clones, 55% to 80% of which are singletons. The specimen was PBMCs. These receptors were taken from a female donor in good health and CMV-seronegative.

The rearrangement links TRBV4-2 to TRBJ2-5, with TRBD2 matching over 8 bases. Germline lookup yields CDR1 LGHNA and CDR2 YNFKEQ. V gave up 3 bases and J gave up 5 bases; unmatched junction bases: 8. The CDR3 consists of 15 residues. CDR3 DNA sequence: TGTGCCAGCAGCCACCAAGCGGGGGAGTCTGAGACCCAGTACTTC. Translation gives CASSHQAGESETQYF.

The gene calls are TRBV30 and TRBJ2-6; a possible D gene is TRBD1 (5 bases). The V and J ends lost 3 bases and 2 bases respectively, with 5 bases between them. Germline CDR1 is GTSNPN and CDR2 is SVGIG (reference sequence). The CDR3 length is 13 residues. The CDR3 nucleotides are TGTGCCTGGAGGACAGCTGGGGCCAACGTCCTGACTTTC. Amino acid sequence: CAWRTAGANVLTF.

The genes are TRBV9 and TRBJ2-3; TRBD1 is a possible D gene (6 bases). The CDR3 covers 14 residues. Germline V gene lookup returns CDR1 SGDLS and CDR2 YYNGEE. V lost 0 bases to trimming and J lost 5 bases, with 10 bases between them. This chain's CDR3 is CASSVASRGDTQYF. CDR3 DNA: TGTGCCAGCAGCGTAGCTAGCAGGGGAGATACGCAGTATTTT.

This chain connects TRBV28 to TRBJ1-1; D is possibly TRBD1 (5 bases). Per germline, CDR1 MDHEN and CDR2 SYDVKM. CDR3 size: 13 residues. Trimming stripped 3 bases from V and 10 bases from J, with 15 bases between. The DNA for the CDR3 is TGTGCCAGCAGTTTGGGCCCGTGGGGGGGAGCTTTCTTT. This gives the protein CASSLGPWGGAFF.

This chain connects TRBV6-6 to TRBJ1-5; TRBD1 matches 7 bases. Trimming at V came to 10 bases and at J to 7 bases, leaving 4 bases not matched to a gene. Germline assignment: CDR1 MNHNY and CDR2 SVGAGI (reference sequence). The CDR3 sequence is 11 residues long. This chain's CDR3 is CATQGGQPQHF. CDR3 bases: TGTGCCACTCAGGGGGGACAGCCCCAGCATTTT.

The chain carries TRBV10-3 and TRBJ2-2; 9 nucleotides agree with TRBD1. CDR1 is ENHRY and CDR2 is SYGVKD in the germline V gene. The CDR3 sequence is 16 residues long. The trim removed 6 bases at V and 3 bases at J, leaving 8 bases unmatched. CDR3 nucleotides: TGTGCCATCAGGGCAGTGGACAGGGGCGACACCGGGGAGCTGTTTTTT. Protein sequence: CAIRAVDRGDTGELFF.

This chain links TRBV7-9 with TRBJ1-2; D is unresolved. CDR1 and CDR2 (germline): SEHNR, FQNEAQ (reference sequence). There are 15 residues in the CDR3. Trimming pared 1 base from V and 6 bases from J, leaving 15 bases between. The CDR3 here is CASSLGVAGSNGYTF. As DNA, the CDR3 is TGTGCCAGCAGCTTAGGGGTGGCGGGGTCAAATGGCTACACCTTC.

This rearrangement joins TRBV7-9 to TRBJ2-3, with a weak D call TRBD2 (5 bases). Trimming took 2 bases from V and 4 from J, leaving 16 bases between them. This CDR3 has 16 residues. Germline-derived CDR1 and CDR2 are SEHNR and FQNEAQ (reference sequence). The CDR3 is CASSLPSDAGPDTQYF. CDR3 nucleotides: TGTGCCAGCAGCTTACCTTCGGACGCGGGCCCAGATACGCAGTATTTT.

A few counts support this clone. The V gene is TRBV7-9, the J gene TRBJ2-7; unclear D gene. The length of the CDR3 is 11 residues. Germline V gives CDR1 SEHNR, CDR2 FQNEAQ (reference sequence). The V end was cut by 2 bases, the J end by 3 bases, with 2 bases between. In nucleotides, the CDR3 is TGTGCCAGCAGCTTACACTACGAGCAGTACTTC. This translates into CASSLHYEQYF.

The J gene is TRBJ2-1, the V gene TRBV27, with 14 bases matching TRBD2. CDR1 and CDR2 from the germline V gene are MNHEY and SMNVEV (reference sequence). The CDR3 sequence is 17 residues long. Trimming at V came to 5 bases and at J to 0 bases, leaving 3 bases not matched to a gene. The CDR3 is CASSPGTSGSSYNEQFF. For the CDR3, the DNA is TGTGCCAGCAGTCCAGGGACTAGCGGGAGCTCCTACAATGAGCAGTTCTTC.

The V call is TRBV4-3, the J call TRBJ2-1; 10 bases agree with TRBD2. Germline trimming cut 4 bases from V and 9 bases from J; bases unmatched to any gene: 9. Germline V gene data show CDR1 as LGHNA and CDR2 as YSLEER. The CDR3 loop spans 15 amino acids. CDR3: CASSRTSGERCEQFF. For the CDR3, the DNA is TGCGCCAGCAGCCGTACTAGCGGGGAAAGGTGTGAGCAGTTCTTC.

The V and J genes are TRBV18 and TRBJ1-1; D uncertain. From germline, CDR1 is KGHSH and CDR2 LQKENI. CDR3 size: 15 residues. V was clipped by 2 bases and J by 5 bases, with 15 bases between them. The CDR3 spells CASSPMTLRDTEAFF. The DNA for the CDR3 is TGTGCCAGCTCACCAATGACATTACGGGATACTGAAGCTTTCTTT.

This chain uses TRBV6-5 with TRBJ1-2, with D possibly matching TRBD1 (6 bases). Germline CDR1 MNHEY, CDR2 SVGAGI. The CDR3 is made up of 13 amino acids. The V and J ends lost 4 bases and 4 bases respectively, with 10 bases between them. The CDR3: CASSLGGAYGYTF. CDR3 in DNA: TGTGCCAGCAGTTTGGGGGGGGCCTATGGCTACACCTTC.

The chain joins TRBV28 to TRBJ2-7; TRBD2 matches 11 bases. Germline V lookup: CDR1 MDHEN, CDR2 SYDVKM. V shed 4 bases, J shed 2 bases, and the junction held 4 bases outside the gene matches. CDR3 length equals 15 residues. The CDR3 here is CASSSTSGSTYEQYF. CDR3 in DNA: TGTGCCAGCAGTTCAACTAGCGGGAGCACCTACGAGCAGTACTTC.

The chain couples TRBV2 to TRBJ1-2, with D uncertain. The CDR3 consists of 14 residues. The germline V gene encodes CDR1 SNHLY and CDR2 FYNNEI. Trimming removed 1 base at V and 7 bases at J, with 13 bases between. The CDR3 bases are TGTGCCAGCAGTGAAGTCCGATCCTCGGGTGGCTACACCTTC. Protein sequence: CASSEVRSSGGYTF. Based on the CDR3 plus reference TRBV2 and TRBJ1-2, the full variable domain is EPEVTQTPSHQVTQMGQEVILRCVPISNHLYFYWYRQILGQKVEFLVSFYNNEISEKSEIFDDQFSVERPDGSNFTLKIRSTKLEDSAMYFCASSEVRSSGGYTFGSGTRLTVV.

This clone is a singleton in its sample. The rearrangement links TRBV5-1 to TRBJ2-5; 10 bases align to TRBD2. The ends lost 4 bases at V and 5 bases at J; junction bases unmatched: 5. There are 14 residues in the CDR3. The germline V gene has CDR1 SGHRS and CDR2 YFSETQ. The DNA of the CDR3 is TGCGCCAGCAGCATCATAGCGGGAGGTGAGACCCAGTACTTC. Its protein is CASSIIAGGETQYF. The variable domain in full, with the rest retrieved from reference TRBV5-1 and TRBJ2-5, is KAGVTQTPRYLIKTRGQQVTLSCSPISGHRSVSWYQQTPGQGLQFLFEYFSETQRNKGNFPGRFSGRQFSNSRSEMNVSTLELGDSALYLCASSIIAGGETQYFGPGTRLLVL.

This clone is deemed medium-sized. The chain is built from TRBV4-1 and TRBJ1-1; TRBD1 is a possible D gene (5 bases). Looked up from germline, CDR1 is MGHRA and CDR2 is YSYEKL. This CDR3 spans 16 amino acids. Trimming removed 3 bases at V and 1 base at J, with 15 bases between. The CDR3 reads CASSHSIQASNTEAFF. CDR3 nucleotide sequence: TGCGCCAGCAGCCATTCTATACAGGCGTCGAACACTGAAGCTTTCTTT.

The chain joins TRBV10-2 to TRBJ2-1; D gene uncertain. V was clipped by 6 bases and J by 7 bases, with 7 bases between them. Germline-derived CDR1 and CDR2 are WSHSY and SAAADI. This CDR3 has 11 residues. CDR3 nucleotides: TGCGCCAGCAGCGAAGCGAATGAGCAGTTCTTC. This sequence encodes CASSEANEQFF.

The chain is built from TRBV28 and TRBJ1-1, with D uncertain. V lost 7 bases and J lost 2, with 14 bases in between. Germline V gene data show CDR1 as MDHEN and CDR2 as SYDVKM. This CDR3 contains 14 residues. The CDR3 here is CASTPTGFNTEAFF. CDR3 DNA: TGTGCCAGCACCCCGACCGGGTTTAACACTGAAGCTTTCTTT. The full variable domain, its missing parts supplied by reference TRBV28 and TRBJ1-1, is DVKVTQSSRYLVKRTGEKVFLECVQDMDHENMFWYRQDPGLGLRLIYFSYDVKMKEKGDIPEGYSVSREKKERFSLILESASTNQTSMYLCASTPTGFNTEAFFGQGTRLTVV.

In this sample, this clone turned up once. DNA for the CDR3: TGTGCCAGCACTCGCGGGGTTCCCTACGAGCAGTACTTC. It specifies CASTRGVPYEQYF. The chain links TRBV7-9 to TRBJ2-7, with D perhaps TRBD2 (6 bases). Deletions cut 7 bases from V and 2 bases from J, with 12 bases between. Germline V lookup: CDR1 SEHNR, CDR2 FQNEAQ (reference sequence). CDR3 length: 13 amino acids.

J is TRBJ1-6 and V is TRBV5-4; 9 bases align to TRBD1. The V gene's germline CDR1 is SGHNT and CDR2 YYREEE (reference sequence). J lost 9 bases, V lost 0 bases, and 4 bases had no gene match. This CDR3 spans 15 amino acids. The chain's CDR3 is CASSLGQGVGSPLHF. In DNA form, the CDR3 reads TGTGCCAGCAGCTTGGGACAGGGGGTCGGTTCACCCCTCCACTTT. The entire variable domain, with the rest obtained from reference TRBV5-4 and TRBJ1-6, is as follows: ETGVTQSPTHLIKTRGQQVTLRCSSQSGHNTVSWYQQALGQGPQFIFQYYREEENGRGNFPPRFSGLQFPNYSSELNVNALELDDSALYLCASSLGQGVGSPLHFGNGTRLTVT.

This clone appeared a few times. V is TRBV5-1 and J is TRBJ2-5; 8 bases match TRBD2. The CDR3 loop spans 14 amino acids. The germline gives CDR1 SGHRS, CDR2 YFSETQ. V was clipped by 2 bases and J by 5 bases; unmatched bases: 5. The CDR3, as DNA: TGCGCCAGCAGCTTCATAGCGGGAAGGGAGACCCAGTACTTC. This gives the protein CASSFIAGRETQYF.

CDR3: CAISLGTSGTDTQYF. In DNA form, the CDR3 reads TGTGCCATCAGCCTTGGGACTAGCGGCACAGATACGCAGTATTTT. V gene TRBV10-3 combines with J gene TRBJ2-3; TRBD2 matches 10 bases. There are 15 residues in the CDR3. In germline, CDR1 is ENHRY, CDR2 SYGVKD. Trimming at V came to 6 bases and at J to 1 base, leaving 4 bases not matched to a gene.

The V call is TRBV27, the J call TRBJ1-5, with TRBD1 matching over 7 bases. The CDR3 is 14 residues long. V was clipped by 8 bases and J by 7 bases; unmatched bases: 11. Germline V lookup: CDR1 MNHEY, CDR2 SMNVEV (reference sequence). The CDR3 DNA reads as TGTGCCAGCGGGTCACAGGGGACGGCCCAGCCCCAGCATTTT. Encoded protein: CASGSQGTAQPQHF.